This T cell receptor beta chain is drawn from a study of metastatic and nonmetastatic thyroid tumors. Prior to thyroid surgery, none of the patients had received any treatment. This CDR3 is 14 amino acids long. V shed 8 bases, J shed 6 bases, and the junction held 5 bases outside the gene matches. Per the germline V gene, CDR1 is MNHNS and CDR2 is SASEGT. Original processing notes: A classifier of distant metastasis in papillary thyroid cancer was built from CDR3 differences (across clinicopathological groups). Using MiXCR, TCRdb re-called clones from the PCR reads. The V and J calls here are based on TCRdb, not the publication. The repertoire holds around 50,000 clones, with 25% to 30% as singletons. This clone appeared a few times.

The source of this sequence is a female donor with papillary thyroid cancer or a benign thyroid nodule (not recorded which). Some clones in this sample may be carry-over from other donors' samples. The genes are TRBV6-1 and TRBJ2-3; 13 bases are a match to TRBD2. Sample: blood. The CDR3 loop reads CASGGTSGADTQYF. Here the CDR3 DNA reads TGTGCCAGCGGTGGGACTAGCGGGGCGGATACGCAGTATTTT.